The 25 T cell receptor beta chains in this list originate from one sample, sequenced in a study of a mutant IDH1 vaccine in newly diagnosed glioma. Time point specified: week 5, during vaccination. Vaccination used 300 ug of mutant IDH1 20-mer peptide per dose, with topical imiquimod. Their target antigens are unknown. The protocol was immunoSEQ multiplex PCR, while the TCRdb copy is restricted to in-frame clones and leaves out a portion. The sample shows 45,000 to 55,000 clones, about three quarters of them seen only once. The source was PBMCs, collected from a glioma patient whose treatment included an IDH1 peptide vaccine. The receptors were sampled from a middle-aged woman with glioma.

The chain combines TRBV9 with TRBJ2-5; TRBD2 aligns across 9 bases. CDR3 length: 16 residues. V lost 1 base to trimming and J lost 1 base; unmatched junction nucleotides: 5. The V gene's germline CDR1 is SGDLS and CDR2 YYNGEE. Here the CDR3 DNA reads TGTGCCAGCAGCGTAATTGCGGGGGGGTTCCAAGAGACCCAGTACTTC. The encoded protein is CASSVIAGGFQETQYF.

The chain carries TRBV9 and TRBJ1-5, with 8 bases fitting TRBD1. CDR3 length: 15 amino acids. Per the germline V gene, CDR1 is SGDLS and CDR2 is YYNGEE. The trim removed 4 bases at V and 2 bases at J, leaving 5 bases unmatched. CDR3 DNA: TGTGCCAGCAGCTTCTCAGGGGGCGGCAATCAGCCCCAGCATTTT. Translation gives CASSFSGGGNQPQHF.

The chain has TRBV2 and TRBJ2-1; the D is unclear. Germline CDR1 SNHLY, CDR2 FYNNEI. The V end was cut by 8 bases, the J end by 8 bases, with 22 bases between. The CDR3 loop spans 15 amino acids. The CDR3 loop is CASEPRTAVQDEQFF. The DNA of the CDR3 is TGTGCCAGCGAACCAAGGACCGCGGTCCAGGATGAGCAGTTCTTC. The complete variable domain, with remaining parts taken from reference TRBV2 and TRBJ2-1, reads EPEVTQTPSHQVTQMGQEVILRCVPISNHLYFYWYRQILGQKVEFLVSFYNNEISEKSEIFDDQFSVERPDGSNFTLKIRSTKLEDSAMYFCASEPRTAVQDEQFFGPGTRLTVL.

The chain links TRBV23-1 to TRBJ1-5; D is unclear. TRBV23-1 is sorted into the ORF group, with uncertain function. The CDR3 runs to 14 residues. Trimming removed 2 bases from V and 5 bases from J, with 10 bases in between. This chain's CDR3 is CASSQGTLDQPQHF. DNA of the CDR3: TGCGCCAGCAGTCAAGGTACCCTTGATCAGCCCCAGCATTTT.

The chain recombines TRBV9 with TRBJ2-3; no clear D. Looked up from germline, CDR1 is SGDLS and CDR2 is YYNGEE. The V and J ends lost 0 bases and 5 bases respectively, with 16 bases between them. This CDR3 region has 16 residues. The DNA of the CDR3 is TGTGCCAGCAGCGTAGAGGATAGCAGGTGGGGAGATACGCAGTATTTT. This gives the protein CASSVEDSRWGDTQYF.

In this sample, this clone turned up a few times. The genes are TRBV29-1 and TRBJ1-4; 8 nucleotides agree with TRBD1. This CDR3 has 15 residues. The ends lost 8 bases at V and 3 bases at J; junction bases unmatched: 11. Germline-derived CDR1 and CDR2 are SQVTM and ANQGSEA. In DNA form, the CDR3 reads TGCAGCTTCTTGGGCCCACAGGGGGCTAATGAAAAACTGTTTTTT. Translating it yields CSFLGPQGANEKLFF.

The genes are TRBV4-2 and TRBJ1-2, with TRBD1 matching 10 bases. This CDR3 has 18 amino acids. V gave up 0 bases and J gave up 3 bases; unmatched junction bases: 10. Germline V gene lookup returns CDR1 LGHNA and CDR2 YNFKEQ. The CDR3 coding sequence is TGTGCCAGCAGCCAAGACTTCCTCGTGGGGACAGGGGACTATGGCTACACCTTC. Its protein is CASSQDFLVGTGDYGYTF.

This clone showed up just a few times. CDR3 in amino acids: CASNGDLNTEAFF. The CDR3 nucleotides read TGTGCCTCCAACGGGGACTTGAACACTGAAGCTTTCTTT. V is TRBV10-3 and J is TRBJ1-1; maybe TRBD1 (5 bases). CDR1 and CDR2 (germline): ENHRY, SYGVKD. CDR3 length: 13 residues. V was cut by 11 bases and J by 0 bases, with 13 bases left in between.

This clone was detected a few times. This chain uses TRBV30 with TRBJ1-2; 8 bases align to TRBD1. Trimming took 5 bases from V and 4 from J; bases not matched to a gene: 6. The germline gives CDR1 GTSNPN, CDR2 SVGIG (reference sequence). This CDR3 contains 13 residues. The CDR3, as DNA: TGTGCCTGGGGCAGGGACAGGCCCTATGGCTACACCTTC. Its protein is CAWGRDRPYGYTF.

V usage is TRBV9 and J usage is TRBJ1-2; possibly TRBD1 for D (5 bases). V was clipped by 6 bases and J by 2 bases, with 14 bases between them. The CDR3 has 14 residues. Germline assignment: CDR1 SGDLS and CDR2 YYNGEE. CDR3 coding DNA: TGTGCCAGCACCCCGGGACGGAGAAACTATGGCTACACCTTC. Translated: CASTPGRRNYGYTF.

The chain has TRBV6-1 and TRBJ1-6; D is uncertain. Looked up from germline, CDR1 is MNHNS and CDR2 is SASEGT. V was clipped by 2 bases and J by 8 bases, with 10 bases between them. CDR3 length: 14 amino acids. CDR3 loop: CASSEQPEDSPLHF. The CDR3 DNA sequence: TGTGCCAGCAGTGAACAACCTGAGGATTCACCCCTCCACTTT.

This chain connects TRBV30 to TRBJ1-5; D may be TRBD1 (6 bases). Germline CDR1 reads GTSNPN; CDR2 reads SVGIG (reference sequence). The CDR3 loop spans 15 amino acids. V was clipped by 3 bases and J by 1 base, with 13 bases between them. The CDR3 DNA reads as TGTGCCTGGAGCATGGGAGGGGGGAGCAATCAGCCCCAGCATTTT. It is translated as CAWSMGGGSNQPQHF. The complete variable domain, with remaining parts taken from reference TRBV30 and TRBJ1-5, reads SQTIHQWPATLVQPVGSPLSLECTVEGTSNPNLYWYRQAAGRGLQLLFYSVGIGQISSEVPQNLSASRPQDRQFILSSKKLLLSDSGFYLCAWSMGGGSNQPQHFGDGTRLSIL.

This chain uses TRBV6-6 with TRBJ1-1, with no clear D. Trimming stripped 2 bases from V and 0 bases from J, with 13 bases between. The CDR3 length is 16 residues. CDR1 and CDR2 (germline): MNHNY, SVGAGI (reference sequence). In nucleotides, the CDR3 is TGTGCCAGCAGTTACACCCGGACGAGAATGAACACTGAAGCTTTCTTT. Protein sequence: CASSYTRTRMNTEAFF.

The rearrangement uses TRBV19 and TRBJ1-5; possibly TRBD1 for D (6 bases). The germline gives CDR1 LNHDA, CDR2 SQIVND (reference sequence). The CDR3 is 15 residues long. The V end was cut by 7 bases, the J end by 5 bases, with 18 bases between. The CDR3, as DNA: TGTGCCAGTACCCGAGGCAGGGGCGGGGATCAGCCCCAGCATTTT. Amino acids: CASTRGRGGDQPQHF.

The chain combines TRBV29-1 with TRBJ1-5, with no clear D. Germline V gene data show CDR1 as SQVTM and CDR2 as ANQGSEA. Deletions cut 7 bases from V and 6 bases from J, with 13 bases between. The CDR3 extends over 12 amino acids. CDR3 sequence: CSATESGQPQHF. The CDR3 DNA reads as TGCAGCGCCACGGAATCGGGTCAGCCCCAGCATTTT.

The chain carries TRBV30 and TRBJ1-4; D is possibly TRBD1 (5 bases). CDR1 is GTSNPN and CDR2 is SVGIG in the germline V gene (reference sequence). The CDR3 runs 15 residues. V lost 4 bases and J 2 bases, leaving 14 bases between the germline ends. CDR3: CAWTGQVSTNEKLFF. CDR3 DNA sequence: TGTGCCTGGACAGGGCAAGTGAGCACTAATGAAAAACTGTTTTTT.

The chain links TRBV10-3 to TRBJ2-5; D remains ambiguous. This CDR3 region has 12 residues. V was pared by 0 bases and J by 2 bases, with 1 base between. Germline loops: CDR1 ENHRY, CDR2 SYGVKD. DNA for the CDR3: TGTGCCATCAGTGAGTCTCAAGAGACCCAGTACTTC. As protein: CAISESQETQYF.

The chain couples TRBV5-4 to TRBJ2-3, with TRBD2 matching 8 bases. The junction had 14 bases not matched to a gene; V was cut back by 2 bases and J by 3 bases. CDR3 size: 18 residues. Germline CDR1 and CDR2: SGHNT and YYREEE (reference sequence). CDR3 amino acids: CASSFGITGTRLTDTQYF. CDR3 DNA sequence: TGTGCCAGCAGCTTTGGGATCACCGGGACTAGGCTAACAGATACGCAGTATTTT.

The V call is TRBV19, the J call TRBJ1-4; D unclear. Germline CDR1 LNHDA, CDR2 SQIVND (reference sequence). V shed 1 base and J shed 4 bases, with 7 bases lying between them. This CDR3 region has 14 residues. CDR3: CASSIGLSNEKLFF. In nucleotides, the CDR3 is TGTGCCAGTAGTATAGGCCTGAGTAATGAAAAACTGTTTTTT.

The V and J genes are TRBV27 and TRBJ2-4, with 8 bases matching TRBD1. Germline V gene sequence: CDR1 MNHEY, CDR2 SMNVEV (reference sequence). There are 13 residues in the CDR3. J gave up 8 bases and V 2 bases, and 2 bases lay outside the gene matches. CDR3 nucleotides: TGTGCCAGCAGTTTACAGGGGGCGGACATTCAGTACTTC. Its protein is CASSLQGADIQYF.

V gene TRBV6-5 combines with J gene TRBJ1-1; D unclear. V was trimmed by 0 bases and J by 6 bases, leaving 8 bases between them. The V gene's germline CDR1 is MNHEY and CDR2 SVGAGI. The CDR3 is made up of 13 amino acids. CDR3 coding DNA: TGTGCCAGCAGTTACTCGACACAGTCTGAAGCTTTCTTT. Its translation is CASSYSTQSEAFF.

This rearrangement joins TRBV5-5 to TRBJ2-1; a weak D match, TRBD2 (7 bases). CDR3 size: 19 residues. Trimming cost V 0 bases and J 0 bases, with 19 bases left between them. Germline V gene data show CDR1 as SGHKS and CDR2 as YYEKEE (reference sequence). CDR3 amino acids: CASSLAVRGGASSYNEQFF. The DNA for the CDR3 is TGTGCCAGCAGCTTGGCCGTTAGGGGGGGGGCTAGCTCCTACAATGAGCAGTTCTTC.

The rearrangement uses TRBV6-5 and TRBJ1-1; no reliable D call. Trimming took off 7 bases at V and 2 bases at J, with 11 bases between the two ends. This CDR3 comprises 13 residues. Germline V lookup: CDR1 MNHEY, CDR2 SVGAGI. CDR3 sequence (DNA): TGTGCCAGCAATTTTGACATTAACACTGAAGCTTTCTTT. Residues: CASNFDINTEAFF.

The genes are TRBV7-9 and TRBJ2-7; TRBD1 matches 9 bases. CDR1 and CDR2 from the germline V gene are SEHNR and FQNEAQ (reference sequence). The CDR3 is 12 residues long. Trimming at V came to 5 bases and at J to 7 bases, leaving 3 bases not matched to a gene. CDR3 protein: CASSPQGAEQYF. As DNA, the CDR3 is TGTGCCAGCAGCCCACAGGGGGCTGAGCAGTACTTC.

V and J are TRBV6-1 and TRBJ1-1; 8 bases are shared with TRBD1. Germline V gene sequence: CDR1 MNHNS, CDR2 SASEGT. J lost 3 bases, V lost 6 bases, and 6 bases had no gene match. The CDR3 has 14 residues. CDR3 residues: CASRLDRAYTEAFF. DNA for the CDR3: TGTGCCAGCAGGCTGGACAGGGCCTACACTGAAGCTTTCTTT.